The 3 T cell receptor beta chains in this list originate from one sample, sequenced in a study of T cells in Graves' hyperthyroidism and ophthalmopathy (dated 2019 in TCRdb). Receptors were amplified or captured by multiplex PCR. Sequencing used an Illumina HiSeq 2000. Amplification of TCR beta CDR3 regions was carried out from RNA transcripts. The first round of RT-PCR for the TCR CDR3 was performed with the HTBI primer set and the Qiagen OneStep RT-PCR kit. Using fastp at Q25 and MiXCR, TCRdb reprocessed the public reads and kept productive beta chains. Records with the same CDR3 protein are collapsed into one entry carrying the most frequent genes and DNA. The sample contains approximately 370,000 distinct CDR3 sequences, roughly 17% of them found a single time. More than 30% of the sample is in the top ten clones. The sequenced sample was blood. These receptors originate from a woman aged 30 to 39 with Graves' hyperthyroidism that later progressed to Graves' ophthalmopathy.

This clonotype was detected ten times or more. The rearrangement links TRBV11-2 to TRBJ2-7; D unclear. Germline-derived CDR1 and CDR2 are SGHAT and FQNNGV. There are 15 residues in the CDR3. V lost 2 bases and J lost 3, with 14 bases in between. For the CDR3, the DNA is TGTGCCAGCAGCTTATACCCAGCACCGAACTACGAGCAGTACTTC. This translates into CASSLYPAPNYEQYF.

The chain is built from TRBV12-3 or TRBV12-4 and TRBJ2-1; D is unresolved. The CDR3 covers 13 residues. With 5 bases removed from V and 8 bases from J, the gap between germline ends came to 13 bases. The CDR3 spells CASSPSPLDEQFF. In DNA, the CDR3 is TGTGCCAGCAGTCCCAGTCCACTGGATGAGCAGTTCTTC.

The chain joins TRBV6-1 to TRBJ1-2; no firm D call. CDR1 is MNHNS, CDR2 SASEGT, per germline. This CDR3 spans 12 amino acids. The V end was cut by 7 bases, the J end by 3 bases, with 9 bases between. CDR3 sequence (DNA): TGTGCCAGCACCGCCGAAGACTATGGCTACACCTTC. This codes for CASTAEDYGYTF.